These 5 T cell receptor beta chains were sequenced from one sample in a study of cytomegalovirus exposure and HLA in healthy donors. With 60 Vbeta and 13 Jbeta primers, the PCR was carried out. Profiled with immunoSEQ multiplex PCR; TCRdb holds only in-frame clones, not every one. The profile covers approximately 140,000 clones, with over 60% appearing a single time and approximately 1.8% taken by the ten largest. Sequencing was performed on PBMCs. The receptors were sampled from a man aged 35-49 years in good health and CMV-seronegative.

This clone occurred a few times. The V gene is TRBV10-2, the J gene TRBJ1-2, with a possible D match to TRBD1 (6 bases). With 5 bases removed from V and 4 bases from J, the gap between germline ends came to 11 bases. The CDR3 spans 13 residues. Germline loops: CDR1 WSHSY, CDR2 SAAADI. DNA of the CDR3: TGCGCCAGCAGTTTACAGGGAGCCTATGGCTACACCTTC. Amino acids: CASSLQGAYGYTF.

This clone was seen a few times. The chain uses TRBV11-2 and TRBJ2-7; D gene unclear. CDR1 is SGHAT, CDR2 FQNNGV, per germline. Trimming stripped 8 bases from V and 0 bases from J, with 17 bases between. This CDR3 is 15 amino acids long. The CDR3 loop reads CASVQIGGLSYEQYF. CDR3 nucleotides: TGTGCCAGCGTCCAAATAGGCGGCCTCTCCTACGAGCAGTACTTC. The full variable domain, in which reference TRBV11-2 and TRBJ2-7 provide the parts outside the CDR3, is EAGVAQSPRYKIIEKRQSVAFWCNPISGHATLYWYQQILGQGPKLLIQFQNNGVVDDSQLPKDRFSAERLKGVDSTLKIQPAKLEDSAVYLCASVQIGGLSYEQYFGPGTRLTVT.

V and J are TRBV2 and TRBJ2-7; D perhaps matches TRBD1 (6 bases). V was trimmed by 9 bases and J by 2 bases, leaving 17 bases between them. CDR3 length: 14 amino acids. The germline V gene has CDR1 SNHLY and CDR2 FYNNEI. The CDR3 region has the DNA TGTGCCAGTTCACAGGGACGGCCCACCTACGAGCAGTACTTC. Protein sequence: CASSQGRPTYEQYF.

The CDR3 here is CASSQDLADMYNSPLHF. CDR3 coding DNA: TGCGCCAGCAGCCAAGATCTGGCAGATATGTATAATTCACCCCTCCACTTT. J is TRBJ1-6 and V is TRBV4-1; D gene ambiguous. This CDR3 has 17 amino acids. The germline V and J ends were trimmed by 0 bases and 4 bases, with 13 bases remaining between them. The germline CDR1 and CDR2 sequences are MGHRA and YSYEKL.

CDR3 loop: CASSPRQGGEKLFF. The CDR3 nucleotides read TGCGCCAGCAGCCCCAGACAGGGAGGTGAAAAACTGTTTTTT. The chain carries TRBV5-1 and TRBJ1-4; 7 bases agree with TRBD1. Germline CDR1 is SGHRS and CDR2 is YFSETQ. This CDR3 region has 14 residues. J lost 7 bases, V lost 4 bases, and 7 bases had no gene match.